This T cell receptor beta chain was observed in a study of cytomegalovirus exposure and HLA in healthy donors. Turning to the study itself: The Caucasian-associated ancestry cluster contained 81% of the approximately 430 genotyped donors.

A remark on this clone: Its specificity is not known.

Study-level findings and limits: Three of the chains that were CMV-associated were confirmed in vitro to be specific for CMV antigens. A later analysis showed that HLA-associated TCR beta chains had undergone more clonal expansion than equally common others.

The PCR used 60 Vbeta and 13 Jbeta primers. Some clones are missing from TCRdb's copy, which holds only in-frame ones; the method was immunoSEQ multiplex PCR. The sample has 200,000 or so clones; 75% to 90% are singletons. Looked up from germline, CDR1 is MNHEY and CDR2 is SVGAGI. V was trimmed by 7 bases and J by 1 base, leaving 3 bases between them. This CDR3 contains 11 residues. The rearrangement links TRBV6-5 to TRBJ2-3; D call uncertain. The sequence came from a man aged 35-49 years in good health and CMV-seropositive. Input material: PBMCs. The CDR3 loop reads CASICTDTQYF. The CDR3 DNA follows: TGTGCCAGCATCTGCACAGATACGCAGTATTTT.